This entry lists 21 T cell receptor beta chains sequenced from one sample in a study of CD8 T cells in Susac syndrome. After extraction with the RNeasy kit, about 0.5 to 1 ug of the RNA was reverse transcribed using random hexamers. TCRdb re-derived calls from the immunoSEQ multiplex PCR reads in MiXCR, one entry per CDR3 protein. Seen here are around 160,000 distinct CDR3 sequences, approximately 94% observed once, and the top ten hold about 0.094%. The sample consisted of CD4+ T cells from PBMCs. These receptors came from a human donor with multiple sclerosis.

On this clonotype: The limits of the CDR3 on the DNA are not certain, so only TCRdb's listed CDR3 is given. The chain combines TRBV13 with TRBJ2-2; TRBD1, the table's D call, was not compared with the DNA. The CDR3 is 14 amino acids long, termini counted. Germline CDR1 is PRHDT and CDR2 is FYEKMQ (reference sequence). The CDR3 loop reads CAPRSREVPGSCFF.

The CDR3, as DNA: TGTGCCAGCAGTAACACCGGACAGGGGAATGAAAAACTGTTTTTT. It codes for CASSNTGQGNEKLFF. The genes are TRBV6-5 and TRBJ1-4, with 9 bases matching TRBD1. Looked up from germline, CDR1 is MNHEY and CDR2 is SVGAGI. This CDR3 contains 15 residues. Trimming took 5 bases from V and 5 from J; bases not matched to a gene: 6.

The J gene is TRBJ2-3, the V gene TRBV6-6; D could derive from TRBD1 or TRBD2 (5 bases each). Germline loops: CDR1 MNHNY, CDR2 SVGAGI (reference sequence). Deletions cut 4 bases from V and 6 bases from J, with 8 bases between. The CDR3 covers 12 residues. This chain's CDR3 is CASSSEGDTQYF. CDR3 DNA: TGTGCCAGCAGTTCCGAGGGGGATACGCAGTATTTT.

The rearrangement uses TRBV28 and TRBJ2-6, with unresolved D. The germline V gene encodes CDR1 MDHEN and CDR2 SYDVKM. The CDR3 is 15 amino acids. Trimming removed 7 bases from V and 0 bases from J, with 10 bases in between. This CDR3 reads CASKGSSSGANVLTF. The CDR3, as DNA: TGTGCCAGCAAAGGCAGCTCCTCTGGGGCCAACGTCCTGACTTTC.

The chain employs TRBV25-1 and TRBJ2-1; 7 bases map to TRBD2. This CDR3 contains 15 residues. V lost 2 bases, J lost 3 bases, and 4 bases stayed unmatched. The germline V gene has CDR1 MGHDK and CDR2 SYGVNS. The CDR3 bases are TGTGCCAGCAGTGAACTAGCGGAGTACTACAATGAGCAGTTCTTC. Amino acid sequence: CASSELAEYYNEQFF.

This sequence joins TRBV19 and TRBJ2-2, with D possibly being TRBD1 (6 bases). Per the germline V gene, CDR1 is LNHDA and CDR2 is SQIVND (reference sequence). The CDR3 has 16 residues. V was cut by 6 bases and J by 2 bases, with 16 bases left in between. The CDR3, as DNA: TGTGCCAGTAGGAACGTGGGGGCATCCAACACCGGGGAGCTGTTTTTT. Translating it yields CASRNVGASNTGELFF.

The chain has TRBV29-1 and TRBJ1-3; no clear D. The CDR3 sequence is 13 residues long. Germline V lookup: CDR1 SQVTM, CDR2 ANQGSEA. Trimming took 4 bases from V and 6 from J, leaving 13 bases between them. CDR3 coding DNA: TGCAGCGTTGTGGAGGGAGTAAAAAACACCATATATTTT. Translation: CSVVEGVKNTIYF.

This chain links TRBV29-1 with TRBJ1-1; D is undetermined. Trimming took 5 bases from V and 3 from J, leaving 16 bases between them. Germline CDR1 and CDR2: SQVTM and ANQGSEA. The length of the CDR3 is 14 residues. The CDR3, as DNA: TGCAGCGTTAGAATCTTACTCGGGGACACTGAAGCTTTCTTT. Encoded protein: CSVRILLGDTEAFF.

The CDR3 here is CASSIAGPYQETQYF. CDR3 coding DNA: TGTGCCAGCAGTATCGCCGGGCCTTATCAAGAGACCCAGTACTTC. V gene TRBV25-1 combines with J gene TRBJ2-5; D is undetermined. Germline CDR1 MGHDK, CDR2 SYGVNS. This CDR3 contains 15 residues. V lost 5 bases and J 2 bases, leaving 15 bases between the germline ends.

The chain is built from TRBV20-1 and TRBJ2-5; D gene unclear. Trimming stripped 3 bases from V and 5 bases from J, with 16 bases between. This CDR3 is 14 amino acids long. CDR1 DFQATT and CDR2 SNEGSKA come from the germline V gene (reference sequence). The CDR3 sequence is CSASGSGPTETQYF. The CDR3 bases are TGCAGTGCTAGTGGCTCGGGTCCGACGGAGACCCAGTACTTC.

The chain combines TRBV30 with TRBJ2-2, with no clear D. There are 18 residues in the CDR3. Looked up from germline, CDR1 is GTSNPN and CDR2 is SVGIG (reference sequence). The ends were cut back, 6 bases at V and 3 bases at J, with 26 bases in the middle. CDR3 in amino acids: CACPKRDLPFRYTGELFF. In DNA, the CDR3 is TGTGCCTGCCCGAAAAGAGACCTTCCATTCCGATACACCGGGGAGCTGTTTTTT.

V usage is TRBV6-5 and J usage is TRBJ2-3; no clear D. The CDR3 spans 16 residues. From germline, CDR1 is MNHEY and CDR2 SVGAGI. V lost 2 bases and J 1 base, leaving 13 bases between the germline ends. Here the CDR3 reads CASSYAGGGRTDTQYF. CDR3 nucleotide sequence: TGTGCCAGCAGTTACGCCGGTGGCGGCCGCACAGATACGCAGTATTTT.

The V call is TRBV29-1, the J call TRBJ1-1, with a possible D match to TRBD1 (6 bases). CDR1 is SQVTM, CDR2 ANQGSEA, per germline. V lost 7 bases and J 10 bases, leaving 16 bases between the germline ends. This CDR3 region has 11 residues. CDR3 DNA: TGCAGCGCTGGAGAGGGGGAACGAGCTTTCTTT. Its protein is CSAGEGERAFF.

DNA of the CDR3: TGCGCCAGCAGCTTTACTCGGACAGGGGCGAAATACGAGCAGTACTTC. Translation: CASSFTRTGAKYEQYF. The rearrangement uses TRBV5-1 and TRBJ2-7; TRBD1 matches at 9 bases. Germline values: CDR1 SGHRS, CDR2 YFSETQ. This CDR3 spans 16 amino acids. J was trimmed by 4 bases and V by 2 bases; bases with no gene match: 10.

The chain has TRBV7-9 and TRBJ2-5, with 7 bases matching TRBD1. CDR1 is SEHNR, CDR2 FQNEAQ, per germline (reference sequence). The CDR3 contains 15 residues. Trimming took 5 bases from V and 5 from J; bases not matched to a gene: 11. The CDR3 spells CASSDLQTGRETQYF. The CDR3 DNA follows: TGTGCCAGCAGCGACCTACAGACAGGGCGGGAGACCCAGTACTTC.

The chain uses TRBV2 and TRBJ2-3; no definite D call. Germline V gives CDR1 SNHLY, CDR2 FYNNEI. The V end was cut by 3 bases, the J end by 1 base, with 2 bases between. The CDR3 spans 12 residues. CDR3 bases: TGTGCCAGCAGTGACCGCACAGATACGCAGTATTTT. Translated: CASSDRTDTQYF.

The gene calls are TRBV12-3 or TRBV12-4 and TRBJ2-1; D remains ambiguous. The CDR3 loop spans 15 amino acids. V lost 2 bases and J lost 5, with 13 bases in between. This CDR3 is CASSLFSSADNEQFF. The CDR3 region has the DNA TGTGCCAGCAGTTTATTTTCTAGTGCCGACAATGAGCAGTTCTTC.

CDR3 nucleotides: TGTGCCAGCAGGCCCGGGTATAGCAATCAGCCCCAGCATTTT. Protein sequence: CASRPGYSNQPQHF. The J gene is TRBJ1-5, the V gene TRBV2; D is unclear. There are 14 residues in the CDR3. Germline loops: CDR1 SNHLY, CDR2 FYNNEI. V was clipped by 6 bases and J by 0 bases, with 9 bases between them.

The rearrangement uses TRBV24-1 and TRBJ2-1; possible D gene TRBD2, 5 bases. The CDR3 runs to 13 residues. V lost 4 bases, J lost 7 bases, and 10 bases lay in between. Per germline, CDR1 KGHDR and CDR2 SFDVKD. CDR3 bases: TGTGCCACCAGTGACCCACTAGAGAATGAGCAGTTCTTC. Its protein is CATSDPLENEQFF.

V is TRBV2 and J is TRBJ2-7; a weak D match, TRBD1 (5 bases). The germline CDR1 and CDR2 sequences are SNHLY and FYNNEI. Trimming shortened V by 3 bases and J by 2 bases, and 11 bases separated the two germline ends. There are 14 residues in the CDR3. In DNA, the CDR3 is TGTGCCAGCAGTGATCTCCAGGGCACCTACGAGCAGTACTTC. It encodes CASSDLQGTYEQYF. Looking up the rest from reference TRBV2 and TRBJ2-7 gives the full variable domain: EPEVTQTPSHQVTQMGQEVILRCVPISNHLYFYWYRQILGQKVEFLVSFYNNEISEKSEIFDDQFSVERPDGSNFTLKIRSTKLEDSAMYFCASSDLQGTYEQYFGPGTRLTVT.

The chain is built from TRBV12-5 and TRBJ2-5, with 9 nucleotides matching TRBD1. The CDR3 totals 13 residues. The germline V gene encodes CDR1 LGHNT and CDR2 FRNRAP. V shed 5 bases and J 6 bases; nucleotides not matched to a gene: 4. DNA of the CDR3: TGTGCTAGTGGTCGGGGACAGGGAAAGACCCAGTACTTC. This sequence encodes CASGRGQGKTQYF.